This T cell receptor beta chain came from a study of blood T cell repertoires in COVID-19. In the study overall: Collection of acute and convalescent COVID-19 samples took place in the United States, Italy and Spain.

Assignment of participants to cohorts was predicated upon participant-reported clinical history. As handled by the study authors: Reference gene primer amplification gave nucleated cell count estimates. Clones were sequenced by immunoSEQ multiplex PCR, and TCRdb holds only the in-frame ones, with some missing. V and J calls and clone size come straight from that table; D and trimming were deduced from the DNA. Of about 250,000 clones in the sample, over 75% were seen once. This receptor was obtained from a woman aged 18 to 35 who had recovered from COVID-19. Input material: PBMCs or T cells enriched from blood (not recorded which).

Here the CDR3 reads CASIGQLYSGNTIYF. The CDR3, as DNA: TGTGCCAGTATCGGACAGCTTTACTCTGGAAACACCATATATTTT. V usage is TRBV19 and J usage is TRBJ1-3, with D possibly matching TRBD1 (6 bases). V was pared by 7 bases and J by 0 bases, with 13 bases between. This CDR3 has 15 amino acids. From germline, CDR1 is LNHDA and CDR2 SQIVND (reference sequence).